This entry features one TCR beta chain sequence. This specimen comes from a study of blood T cell repertoires in COVID-19. Whole-study context: Both acute and convalescent COVID-19 samples were obtained from the United States, Italy and Spain.

As processed by the authors: By means of reference gene primer amplification, nucleated cell counts were estimated. The data were produced by immunoSEQ multiplex PCR, yet TCRdb's version contains in-frame clones alone and is incomplete. V and J calls and clone size come straight from that table; D and trimming were deduced from the DNA. The sample has 200,000 to 250,000 clones; around 90% are singletons. J gave up 6 bases and V 4 bases, and 7 bases lay outside the gene matches. CDR1 SGHDT and CDR2 YYEEEE come from the germline V gene. The CDR3 loop spans 14 amino acids. Everyone who took part was roughly 18 to 95 years old, and they came from 24 US areas. Among Cohort 3 donors, those recovered had two negative PCRs, clearance, or symptom resolution.

Sequencing was performed on PBMCs or T cells enriched from blood (not recorded which). The rearrangement links TRBV5-6 to TRBJ2-1, with 7 bases lining up with TRBD1. The source of this sequence is a young woman who had recovered from COVID-19. CDR3 DNA sequence: TGTGCCAGCAGCAGGGGACAGCTCCTCAATGAGCAGTTCTTC. Its protein is CASSRGQLLNEQFF.